This T cell receptor beta chain was documented in a study of blood T cell repertoires in COVID-19. TCRdb's copy holds only in-frame clones and misses some; the assay was immunoSEQ multiplex PCR. This table has around 57,000 clones, over 80% appearing once. The ends lost 6 bases at V and 9 bases at J; junction bases unmatched: 8. The CDR3 loop spans 14 amino acids. Germline values: CDR1 MNHEY, CDR2 SVGEGT. This chain links TRBV6-2 or TRBV6-3 with TRBJ1-6, with 7 bases lining up with TRBD1. This receptor was taken from a woman aged 60-75 years with acute or convalescent COVID-19. The material sequenced was peripheral blood. CDR3 loop: CASSLTGKSSPLHF. The CDR3 DNA reads TGTGCCAGCAGCCTGACAGGGAAGAGTTCACCCCTCCACTTT.